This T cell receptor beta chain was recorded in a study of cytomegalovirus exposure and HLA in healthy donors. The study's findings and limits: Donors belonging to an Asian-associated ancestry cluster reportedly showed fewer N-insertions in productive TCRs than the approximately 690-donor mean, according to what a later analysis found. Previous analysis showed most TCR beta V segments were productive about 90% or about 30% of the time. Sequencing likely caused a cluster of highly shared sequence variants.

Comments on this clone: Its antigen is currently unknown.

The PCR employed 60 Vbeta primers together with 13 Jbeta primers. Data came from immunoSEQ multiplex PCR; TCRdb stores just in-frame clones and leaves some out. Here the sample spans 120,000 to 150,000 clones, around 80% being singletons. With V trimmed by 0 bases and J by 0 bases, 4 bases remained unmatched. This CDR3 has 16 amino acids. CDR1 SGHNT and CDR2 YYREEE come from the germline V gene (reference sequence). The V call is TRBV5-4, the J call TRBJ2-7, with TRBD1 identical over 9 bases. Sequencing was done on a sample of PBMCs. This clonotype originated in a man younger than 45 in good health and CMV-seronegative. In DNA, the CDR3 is TGTGCCAGCAGCTTGGGACAGGGGGGGAGCTCCTACGAGCAGTACTTC. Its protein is CASSLGQGGSSYEQYF.